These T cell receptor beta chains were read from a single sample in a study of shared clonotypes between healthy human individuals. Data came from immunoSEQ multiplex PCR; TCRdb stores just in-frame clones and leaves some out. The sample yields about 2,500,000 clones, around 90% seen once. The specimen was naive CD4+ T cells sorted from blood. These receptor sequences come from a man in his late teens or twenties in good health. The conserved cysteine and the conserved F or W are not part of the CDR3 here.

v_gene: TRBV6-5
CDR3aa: ASSPRGNTEAF

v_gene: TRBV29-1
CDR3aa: SVKTSGSTDTQY

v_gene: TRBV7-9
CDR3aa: ASSPRGYMNTEAF

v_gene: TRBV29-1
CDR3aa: SVRAGGSYEQY

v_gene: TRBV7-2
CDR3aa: ASSLFSSPLH

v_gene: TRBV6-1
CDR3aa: ASSEMTGYQPQH

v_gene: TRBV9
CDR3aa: ASSADRNTGELF

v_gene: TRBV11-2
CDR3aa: ASSFRLAGSPDTQY

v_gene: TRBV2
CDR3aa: ASSDEENTEAF

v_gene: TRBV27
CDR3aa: ASSYRLENTEAF

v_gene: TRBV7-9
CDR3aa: ASSDRGGKLF

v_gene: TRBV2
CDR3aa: ASSEGPLQPQH

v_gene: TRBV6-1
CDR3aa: ASSGLTVPSGNTIY

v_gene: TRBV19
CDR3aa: ASSISDRGIYEQY

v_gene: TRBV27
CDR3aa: ASSLQTSGSYEQY

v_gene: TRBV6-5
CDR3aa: ASNLDRSPYNEQF

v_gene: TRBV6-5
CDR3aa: ASSYSSDNEQF

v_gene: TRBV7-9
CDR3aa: ASSLALDGYGYT

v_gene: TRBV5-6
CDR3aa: ASSRSGIYGYT

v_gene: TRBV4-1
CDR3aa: ASSQLGQGAWYEQY